A single T cell receptor beta chain is shown here with its context. As handled by the study authors: Using reference gene primer amplification, nucleated cell counts were estimated. Measured with immunoSEQ multiplex PCR; TCRdb has only the in-frame clones, and not every one. Clone size and V and J calls were adopted from that table, with D and trimming inferred from the DNA. This table has 200,000 to 300,000 clones, around nine tenths appearing once. This specimen comes from a study of blood T cell repertoires in COVID-19. At the level of the study: Samples taken during acute and convalescent COVID-19 were collected in the United States, Italy and Spain. PBMCs, B-cell-depleted T cells, or T cells were the source of the cDNA or gDNA that made up the material.

V dropped 7 bases and J dropped 8 bases, with 17 bases sitting between them. The CDR3 totals 14 residues. CDR1 LNHDA and CDR2 SQIVND come from the germline V gene (reference sequence). The V gene is TRBV19, the J gene TRBJ1-4; D is possibly TRBD1 (6 bases). This receptor was taken from a man between 40 and 49 years old who had recovered from COVID-19. Sequencing was performed on peripheral blood. The CDR3 DNA is TGTGCCAGTAAAATAGACAGGTATTGGGAAAAACTGTTTTTT. It is translated as CASKIDRYWEKLFF.